This T cell receptor beta chain was sequenced during a study of radiotherapy plus CTLA-4 blockade in lung cancer. About the study: In around 19% of patients, objective responses were seen; roughly 28% had disease control. Regarding the study as a whole: Early blood T cell clone dynamics reportedly forecast response best, with interferon-beta. The study found tumor-derived TCR clones expanded in blood after radiotherapy plus ipilimumab.

The repertoire was sequenced with immunoSEQ multiplex PCR; TCRdb's copy has only in-frame clones and lacks some. The profile shows 40,000 to 55,000 clones, 75% to 90% of them singletons. The CDR3 runs to 15 residues. J was trimmed by 10 bases and V by 1 base; bases with no gene match: 6. CDR1 is SGHTA, CDR2 FQGNSA, per germline. This clone was seen once. Its target is not known. The sample was peripheral blood, taken from a patient treated with radiotherapy plus ipilimumab. J is TRBJ2-1 and V is TRBV7-2; the match to TRBD2 covers 11 bases. This clonotype was obtained from a human donor with non-small cell lung cancer that progressed on radiotherapy plus ipilimumab. Some clones in this sample may be carry-over from other donors' samples. CDR3 sequence reads: CASSLGLAGGQEQFF. The CDR3 DNA is TGTGCCAGCAGCTTAGGGCTAGCGGGAGGCCAAGAGCAGTTCTTC.